What follows describes a single T cell receptor (beta chain). The antigen is unknown. This may be a read error, as it is one base from a much larger clone. This record comes from a study of T-cell reconstitution after alpha-beta-depleted transplantation in children. Findings of the study overall: One year post-transplant, T-cell counts and diversity were largely derived from T cells produced anew.

The germline V gene has CDR1 PRHDT and CDR2 FYEKMQ (reference sequence). This CDR3 is built from 15 residues. Unique molecular identifiers were incorporated into the prepared TCRbeta library. Each CDR3 protein is one row after TCRdb ran MiXCR on the PCR reads. The sample yields 95,000 to 120,000 distinct CDR3 sequences, approximately 6.6% seen once. The sample consisted of PBMCs, mostly from graft donor cells, taken 360 days after TCRalphabeta/CD19-depleted stem cell transplant. V is TRBV13 and J is TRBJ2-3; weak D call: TRBD1 (5 bases). This sequence was found in a male patient aged 2 to 9 who had a stem cell transplant for acute lymphoblastic leukemia, so the T cells may come from the graft donor. As DNA, the CDR3 is TGTACCAGCAGCTTAGCCCAGGGTGAAACAGATACGCAGTATTTT. Protein sequence: CTSSLAQGETDTQYF.